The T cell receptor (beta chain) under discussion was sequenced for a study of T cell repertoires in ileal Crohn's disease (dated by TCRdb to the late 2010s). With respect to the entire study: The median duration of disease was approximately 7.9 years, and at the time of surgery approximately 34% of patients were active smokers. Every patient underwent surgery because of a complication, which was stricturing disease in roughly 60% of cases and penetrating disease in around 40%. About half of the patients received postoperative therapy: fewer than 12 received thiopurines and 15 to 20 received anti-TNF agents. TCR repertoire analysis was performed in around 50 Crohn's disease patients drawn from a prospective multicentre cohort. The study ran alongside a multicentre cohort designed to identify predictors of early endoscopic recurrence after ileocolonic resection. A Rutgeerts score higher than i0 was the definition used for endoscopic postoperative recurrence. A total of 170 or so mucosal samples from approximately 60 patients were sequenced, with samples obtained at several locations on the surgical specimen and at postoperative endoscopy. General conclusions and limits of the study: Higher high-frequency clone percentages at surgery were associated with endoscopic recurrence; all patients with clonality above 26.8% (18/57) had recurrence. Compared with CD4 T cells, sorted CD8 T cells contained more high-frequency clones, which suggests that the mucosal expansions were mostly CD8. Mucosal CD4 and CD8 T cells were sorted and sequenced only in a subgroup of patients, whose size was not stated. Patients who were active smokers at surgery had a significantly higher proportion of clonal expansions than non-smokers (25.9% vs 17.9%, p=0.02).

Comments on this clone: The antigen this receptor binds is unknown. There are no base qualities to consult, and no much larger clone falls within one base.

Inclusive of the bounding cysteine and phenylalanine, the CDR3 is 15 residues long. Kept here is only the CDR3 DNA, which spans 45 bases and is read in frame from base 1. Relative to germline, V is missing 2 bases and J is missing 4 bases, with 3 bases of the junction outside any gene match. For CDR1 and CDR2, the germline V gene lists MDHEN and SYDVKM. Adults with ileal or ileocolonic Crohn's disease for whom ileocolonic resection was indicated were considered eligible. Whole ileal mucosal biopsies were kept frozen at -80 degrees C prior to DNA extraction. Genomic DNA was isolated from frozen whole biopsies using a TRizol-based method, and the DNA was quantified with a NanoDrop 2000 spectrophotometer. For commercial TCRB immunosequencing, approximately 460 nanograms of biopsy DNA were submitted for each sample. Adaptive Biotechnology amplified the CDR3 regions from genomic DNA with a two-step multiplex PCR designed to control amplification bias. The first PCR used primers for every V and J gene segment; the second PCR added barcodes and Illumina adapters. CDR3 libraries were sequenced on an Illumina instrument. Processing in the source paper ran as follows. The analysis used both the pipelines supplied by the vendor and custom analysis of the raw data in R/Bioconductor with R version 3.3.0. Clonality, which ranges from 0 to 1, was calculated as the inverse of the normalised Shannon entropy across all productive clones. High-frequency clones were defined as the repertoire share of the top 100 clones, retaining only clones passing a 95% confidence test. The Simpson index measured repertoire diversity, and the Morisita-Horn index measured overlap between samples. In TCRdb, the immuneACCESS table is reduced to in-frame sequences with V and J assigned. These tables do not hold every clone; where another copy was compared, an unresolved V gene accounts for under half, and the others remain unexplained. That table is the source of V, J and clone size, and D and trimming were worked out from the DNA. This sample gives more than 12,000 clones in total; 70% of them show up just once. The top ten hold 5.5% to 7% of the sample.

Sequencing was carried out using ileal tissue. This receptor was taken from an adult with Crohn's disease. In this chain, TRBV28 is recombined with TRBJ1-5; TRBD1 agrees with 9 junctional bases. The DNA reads TGTGCCAGCAGTTTAGGGGACAGGGATAATCAGCCCCAGCATTTT. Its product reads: CASSLGDRDNQPQHF. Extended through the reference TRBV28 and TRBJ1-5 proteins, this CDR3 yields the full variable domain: DVKVTQSSRYLVKRTGEKVFLECVQDMDHENMFWYRQDPGLGLRLIYFSYDVKMKEKGDIPEGYSVSREKKERFSLILESASTNQTSMYLCASSLGDRDNQPQHFGDGTRLSIL.